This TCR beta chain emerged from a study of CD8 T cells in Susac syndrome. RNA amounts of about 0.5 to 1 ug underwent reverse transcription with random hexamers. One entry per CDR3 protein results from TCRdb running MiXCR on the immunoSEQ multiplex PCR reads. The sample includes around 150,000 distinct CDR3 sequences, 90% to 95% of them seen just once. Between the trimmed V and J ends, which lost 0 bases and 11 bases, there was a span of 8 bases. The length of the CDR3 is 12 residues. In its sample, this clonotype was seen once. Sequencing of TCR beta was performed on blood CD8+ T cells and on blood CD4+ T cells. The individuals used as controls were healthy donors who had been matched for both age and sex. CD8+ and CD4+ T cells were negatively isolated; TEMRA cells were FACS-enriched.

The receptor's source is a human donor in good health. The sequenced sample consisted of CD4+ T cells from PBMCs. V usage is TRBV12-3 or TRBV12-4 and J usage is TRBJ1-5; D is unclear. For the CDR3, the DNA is TGTGCCAGCAGTTTAGCGCCCAGAGCCCAGCATTTT. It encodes CASSLAPRAQHF.